One and the same sample provided the 27 T cell receptor beta chains below, sequenced in a study of blood T cell repertoires in COVID-19. TCRdb's copy holds only in-frame clones and misses some; the assay was immunoSEQ multiplex PCR. The table includes about 220,000 clones, around 89% detected once. What was sequenced was PBMCs or T cells enriched from blood (not recorded which). The receptors were sampled from a man aged 25-45 years who had been exposed to COVID-19.

This rearrangement joins TRBV3-1 (or the pseudogene TRBV3-2) to TRBJ1-5; unclear D gene. The V gene lost 4 bases and the J gene lost 9 bases, with 13 bases spanning the gap. The CDR3 totals 13 residues. Germline CDR1 is LGHDT and CDR2 is YNNKEL (reference sequence). CDR3 sequence (DNA): TGTGCCAGCAGCCGACGGGAGTCCGGGCCCCAGCATTTT. Protein sequence: CASSRRESGPQHF.

The chain uses TRBV25-1 and TRBJ2-1; 7 nucleotides align to TRBD1. The CDR3 is 13 residues long. J was trimmed by 4 bases and V by 9 bases; bases with no gene match: 6. CDR1 and CDR2 (germline): MGHDK, SYGVNS. The CDR3 region has the DNA TGTGCCAGTCTCCGGGACAGTTACAATGAGCAGTTCTTC. Encoded protein: CASLRDSYNEQFF.

The chain carries TRBV19 and TRBJ1-6; 7 bases fit TRBD1. Germline loops: CDR1 LNHDA, CDR2 SQIVND (reference sequence). The CDR3 loop spans 14 amino acids. Trimming at V came to 6 bases and at J to 10 bases, leaving 9 bases not matched to a gene. This CDR3 is CASRRQGLRSPLHF. The CDR3 DNA sequence: TGTGCCAGTAGAAGACAGGGTTTGCGGTCACCCCTCCACTTT.

The rearrangement links TRBV18 to TRBJ1-3; no clear D. The V end was cut by 2 bases, the J end by 0 bases, with 11 bases between. Germline V gene sequence: CDR1 KGHSH, CDR2 LQKENI. CDR3 size: 16 residues. The CDR3 nucleotides are TGTGCCAGCTCACCAGGGCCGGCCCACTCTGGAAACACCATATATTTT. This sequence encodes CASSPGPAHSGNTIYF.

The J gene is TRBJ1-1, the V gene TRBV5-4, with no clear D. CDR1 is SGHNT and CDR2 is YYREEE in the germline V gene (reference sequence). Trimming cost V 6 bases and J 5 bases, with 11 bases left between them. The CDR3 runs 12 residues. The CDR3 DNA follows: TGTGCCAGCACGTCGAGGGAGACTGAAGCTTTCTTT. Translating it yields CASTSRETEAFF.

The chain uses TRBV25-1 and TRBJ2-7; 10 positions agree with TRBD1. The V segment lost 2 bases and the J segment 0 bases; nucleotides outside the gene matches: 4. The CDR3 is 16 amino acids. The germline V gene has CDR1 MGHDK and CDR2 SYGVNS. CDR3 sequence reads: CASSETGTGDSYEQYF. DNA of the CDR3: TGTGCCAGCAGTGAAACGGGGACAGGGGACTCCTACGAGCAGTACTTC.

This clone was recorded once. The J gene is TRBJ2-7, the V gene TRBV20-1, with 8 bases lining up with TRBD1. Germline CDR1 reads DFQATT; CDR2 reads SNEGSKA (reference sequence). The CDR3 covers 11 residues. Trimming removed 6 bases from V and 7 bases from J; junction bases left unmatched: 5. CDR3 amino acids: CSAQGAREQYF. The CDR3 nucleotides read TGCAGTGCCCAGGGGGCGCGGGAGCAGTACTTC.

The rearrangement uses TRBV5-3 and TRBJ2-1; TRBD2 aligns across 9 bases. TRBV5-3 falls under the ORF class, with uncertain function. Trimming at V came to 4 bases and at J to 8 bases, leaving 7 bases not matched to a gene. The CDR3 loop spans 14 amino acids. Here the CDR3 DNA reads TGTGCCAGAAGCCCCGGGACTAGCTTGGATGAGCAGTTCTTC. It is translated as CARSPGTSLDEQFF.

The chain carries TRBV19 and TRBJ1-4; 9 bases map to TRBD1. Germline V CDR1 and CDR2: LNHDA, SQIVND (reference sequence). The CDR3 is 15 residues long. With V trimmed by 3 bases and J by 10 bases, 9 bases remained unmatched. As DNA, the CDR3 is TGTGCCAGTAGTATTTGGGACAGGGTGGTCGGAAAACTGTTTTTT. Protein: CASSIWDRVVGKLFF.

The rearrangement uses TRBV6-5 and TRBJ2-3; 7 bases are shared with TRBD2. The CDR3 is 15 residues long. J lost 4 bases, V lost 2 bases, and 6 bases had no gene match. Germline CDR1 and CDR2: MNHEY and SVGAGI. This CDR3 is CASSYMGGGADTQYF. The CDR3 coding sequence is TGTGCCAGCAGTTACATGGGGGGGGGTGCAGATACGCAGTATTTT.

The chain is built from TRBV11-3 and TRBJ1-1, with D perhaps TRBD1 (6 bases). V lost 5 bases and J lost 0, with 16 bases in between. The CDR3 runs to 16 residues. The V gene's germline CDR1 is SGHNT and CDR2 YENEEA. CDR3 in amino acids: CASSTGGGGLNTEAFF. The DNA of the CDR3 is TGTGCCAGCAGCACGGGAGGAGGGGGGTTGAACACTGAAGCTTTCTTT.

V gene TRBV7-9 combines with J gene TRBJ2-5, with D possibly being TRBD2 (7 bases). Trimming stripped 4 bases from V and 5 bases from J, with 20 bases between. Germline loops: CDR1 SEHNR, CDR2 FQNEAQ (reference sequence). This CDR3 spans 16 amino acids. CDR3 sequence: CASSSSGGPGVETQYF. CDR3 DNA: TGTGCCAGCAGCTCCTCGGGGGGCCCCGGGGTGGAGACCCAGTACTTC.

The V gene is TRBV25-1, the J gene TRBJ2-7; possible D gene TRBD2, 5 bases. Germline V gives CDR1 MGHDK, CDR2 SYGVNS. The CDR3 runs 11 residues. V lost 6 bases and J 4 bases, leaving 7 bases between the germline ends. The CDR3 reads CASRWEYEQYF. The CDR3 bases are TGTGCCAGCAGATGGGAGTACGAGCAGTACTTC.

The CDR3 is CASSFSPLEEQFF. In DNA, the CDR3 is TGTGCCAGCTCCTTTTCCCCACTTGAGGAGCAGTTCTTC. V is TRBV27 and J is TRBJ2-1; no clear D gene. The ends were cut back, 8 bases at V and 10 bases at J, with 18 bases in the middle. The CDR3 is 13 residues long. Germline assignment: CDR1 MNHEY and CDR2 SMNVEV (reference sequence).

The V call is TRBV27, the J call TRBJ1-2; weak D call: TRBD1 (5 bases). This CDR3 has 14 amino acids. The V end was cut by 2 bases, the J end by 6 bases, with 13 bases between. Looked up from germline, CDR1 is MNHEY and CDR2 is SMNVEV (reference sequence). The CDR3 region is CASSLGQGLNGYTF. The CDR3 nucleotides read TGTGCCAGCAGTTTAGGGCAGGGTCTGAATGGCTACACCTTC.

The J gene is TRBJ2-7, the V gene TRBV5-1; 13 bases fit TRBD2. This CDR3 region has 14 residues. Trimming at V came to 4 bases and at J to 4 bases, leaving 2 bases not matched to a gene. Germline CDR1 reads SGHRS; CDR2 reads YFSETQ. The CDR3 region is CASSQGLAGYEQYF. Here the CDR3 DNA reads TGCGCCAGCAGCCAGGGACTAGCGGGATACGAGCAGTACTTC.

This chain links TRBV4-3 with TRBJ1-4; D not certain. Deletions cut 1 base from V and 3 bases from J, with 9 bases between. Germline-derived CDR1 and CDR2 are LGHNA and YSLEER. The CDR3 totals 15 residues. The CDR3 reads CASSQGARPNEKLFF. The CDR3 DNA follows: TGCGCCAGCAGCCAAGGGGCCCGACCTAATGAAAAACTGTTTTTT.

V is TRBV5-4 and J is TRBJ2-1, with 7 bases matching TRBD2. V was pared by 4 bases and J by 4 bases, with 8 bases of the junction left unmatched. The CDR3 sequence is 15 residues long. Germline V gene sequence: CDR1 SGHNT, CDR2 YYREEE (reference sequence). The CDR3 DNA reads as TGTGCCAGCAGCCGAACAGCGGGGTCGTACAATGAGCAGTTCTTC. Its protein product is CASSRTAGSYNEQFF.

V usage is TRBV4-2 and J usage is TRBJ1-6, with a weak D call TRBD1 (6 bases). Germline lookup yields CDR1 LGHNA and CDR2 YNFKEQ. This CDR3 contains 14 residues. Between the trimmed V and J ends, which lost 0 bases and 10 bases, there was a span of 10 bases. DNA of the CDR3: TGTGCCAGCAGCCAAGAACAGGGCGTCTCACCCCTCCACTTT. This sequence encodes CASSQEQGVSPLHF.

V and J are TRBV9 and TRBJ1-1; no reliable D call. V dropped 3 bases and J dropped 6 bases, with 9 bases sitting between them. Germline CDR1 is SGDLS and CDR2 is YYNGEE. The CDR3 extends over 12 amino acids. The CDR3 protein is CASSGREAEAFF. CDR3 DNA sequence: TGTGCCAGCAGCGGACGGGAGGCTGAAGCTTTCTTT.

The chain has TRBV2 and TRBJ1-4, with 7 bases fitting TRBD1. In germline, CDR1 is SNHLY, CDR2 FYNNEI. The CDR3 extends over 15 amino acids. Losses at the gene ends were 4 bases for V and 1 base for J; bases not matched to a gene: 3. The CDR3 sequence is CASSGQGGTNEKLFF. DNA of the CDR3: TGTGCCAGCAGTGGACAGGGCGGAACTAATGAAAAACTGTTTTTT.

This chain joins TRBV5-1 and TRBJ2-3, with D tentatively TRBD2 (5 bases). V was shortened by 6 bases and J by 3 bases, with 17 bases between the two germline ends. This CDR3 is 15 amino acids long. CDR1 is SGHRS and CDR2 is YFSETQ in the germline V gene. The CDR3 DNA reads TGCGCCAGCATGCCCCCAGCGGATTTTACAGATACGCAGTATTTT. This gives the protein CASMPPADFTDTQYF.

This clone was seen only a few times. The J gene is TRBJ2-1, the V gene TRBV9, with 8 bases identical to TRBD2. The CDR3 covers 15 residues. Germline CDR1 and CDR2: SGDLS and YYNGEE. V trimming: 0 bases; J trimming: 7 bases; junction bases outside the gene matches: 6. As DNA, the CDR3 is TGTGCCAGCAGCGTAGATAGCGGGGTGGGAAATGAGCAGTTCTTC. Residues: CASSVDSGVGNEQFF.

DNA for the CDR3: TGTGCCAGCAGCTTCAGCGGGGGGGCCCAAAATGAGCAGTTCTTC. This codes for CASSFSGGAQNEQFF. This chain links TRBV11-1 with TRBJ2-1, with 10 bases identical to TRBD2. The CDR3 consists of 15 residues. The germline gives CDR1 SGHAT, CDR2 FQDESV (reference sequence). J gave up 7 bases and V 3 bases, and 6 bases lay outside the gene matches. Full variable domain (rest looked up from reference TRBV11-1 and TRBJ2-1): EAEVAQSPRYKITEKSQAVAFWCDPISGHATLYWYRQILGQGPELLVQFQDESVVDDSQLPKDRFSAERLKGVDSTLKIQPAELGDSAMYLCASSFSGGAQNEQFFGPGTRLTVL.

The chain's CDR3 is CASGQLIVPEQFF. The CDR3 nucleotides are TGTGCCAGCGGACAGTTGATCGTTCCTGAGCAGTTCTTC. The chain uses TRBV2 and TRBJ2-1, with D perhaps TRBD1 (6 bases). V was cut by 8 bases and J by 9 bases, with 17 bases left in between. CDR1 is SNHLY and CDR2 is FYNNEI in the germline V gene. The CDR3 runs 13 residues.

The chain links TRBV18 to TRBJ2-7, with 10 bases identical to TRBD2. The germline V gene has CDR1 KGHSH and CDR2 LQKENI. V lost 6 bases and J lost 3; bases outside the gene matches: 8. The CDR3 spans 15 residues. CDR3 nucleotide sequence: TGTGCCAGCTCTCTTACGACTAGCGGGTTCTACGAGCAGTACTTC. This gives the protein CASSLTTSGFYEQYF.

This clone was recorded a few times. V gene TRBV12-3 or TRBV12-4 combines with J gene TRBJ1-1, with D hard to call. There are 13 residues in the CDR3. V lost 2 bases and J lost 4, with 8 bases in between. CDR3 region: CASSLSRSTEAFF. The CDR3 DNA reads TGTGCCAGCAGTTTATCAAGGAGCACTGAAGCTTTCTTT.